Listed here are 2 T cell receptor beta chains from one sample, sequenced in a study of human T cells and chemical hapten exposure. The time point was: patch test 3, about 24 weeks after DPC sensitization. Treatment in this sample: therapeutic diphenylcyclopropenone sensitization with weekly scalp DPC. One entry per CDR3 protein, called by TCRdb with MiXCR from the RACE reads. The sample holds around 27,000 distinct CDR3 sequences; 5.8% are singletons and the top ten take around 5.7%. The material sequenced was whole blood, taken in connection with sensitization to the hapten diphenylcyclopropenone (DPC). These receptor sequences come from a man between 25 and 39 years old with alopecia areata. Some clones in this sample may be carry-over from other donors' samples.

In its sample, this clonotype was seen many times. This rearrangement joins TRBV2 to TRBJ2-7; tentatively, D is TRBD2 (5 bases). The ends were cut back, 10 bases at V and 3 bases at J, with 19 bases in the middle. CDR1 is SNHLY and CDR2 is FYNNEI in the germline V gene. The length of the CDR3 is 14 residues. CDR3 protein: CATPIRTEDYEQYF. In DNA form, the CDR3 reads TGTGCCACCCCAATTCGGACTGAGGACTACGAGCAGTACTTC.

In its sample, this clonotype was seen many times. The chain carries TRBV29-1 and TRBJ1-1; D is unresolved. CDR1 is SQVTM and CDR2 is ANQGSEA in the germline V gene. This CDR3 is built from 13 residues. V lost 6 bases and J 2 bases, leaving 13 bases between the germline ends. The CDR3 region has the DNA TGCAGCGTCACCCGACTAGACAACACTGAAGCTTTCTTT. It yields the protein CSVTRLDNTEAFF.